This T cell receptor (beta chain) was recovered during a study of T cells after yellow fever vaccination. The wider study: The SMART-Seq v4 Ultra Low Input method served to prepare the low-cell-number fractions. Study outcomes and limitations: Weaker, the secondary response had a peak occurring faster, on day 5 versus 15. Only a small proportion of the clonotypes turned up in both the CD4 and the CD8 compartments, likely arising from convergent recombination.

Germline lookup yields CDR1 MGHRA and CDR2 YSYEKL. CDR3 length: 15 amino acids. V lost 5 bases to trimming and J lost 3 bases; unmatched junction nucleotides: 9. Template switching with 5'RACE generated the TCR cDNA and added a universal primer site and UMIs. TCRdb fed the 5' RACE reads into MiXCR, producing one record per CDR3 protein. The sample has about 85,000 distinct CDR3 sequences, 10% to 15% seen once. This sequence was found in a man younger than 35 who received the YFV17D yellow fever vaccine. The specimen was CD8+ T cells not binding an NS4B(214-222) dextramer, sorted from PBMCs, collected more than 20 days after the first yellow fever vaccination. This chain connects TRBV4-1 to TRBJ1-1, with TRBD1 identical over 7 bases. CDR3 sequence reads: CASSNHRGVDTEAFF. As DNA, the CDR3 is TGCGCCAGCAGCAACCACAGGGGAGTGGACACTGAAGCTTTCTTT.